These 12 T cell receptor beta chains came from one sample sequenced in a study of shared clonotypes between healthy human individuals. Assay used: immunoSEQ multiplex PCR; TCRdb lists only in-frame clones, some missing. This table has millions of clones, 85% to 95% appearing once. The sequenced material came from naive CD4+ T cells sorted from blood. Subset defined: CD45RA+ positively selected. These receptors all stem from a man between 18 and 29 years old in good health.

The chain joins TRBV6-1 to TRBJ2-5; the match to TRBD2 covers 7 bases. The germline V gene has CDR1 MNHNS and CDR2 SASEGT. V shed 4 bases and J 9 bases; nucleotides not matched to a gene: 5. The CDR3 consists of 12 residues. CDR3 in DNA: TGTGCCAGCAGTGGGACTAGGGAGGCCCAGTACTTC. As protein: CASSGTREAQYF.

The chain carries TRBV28 and TRBJ2-1, with 10 bases lining up with TRBD2. The CDR3 spans 16 residues. The junction had 10 bases not matched to a gene; V was cut back by 5 bases and J by 6 bases. The germline V gene encodes CDR1 MDHEN and CDR2 SYDVKM. CDR3 residues: CASSAPTSGAGNEQFF. The DNA for the CDR3 is TGTGCCAGCAGTGCCCCAACTAGCGGGGCGGGCAATGAGCAGTTCTTC.

The chain carries TRBV7-8 and TRBJ1-5; possible D gene TRBD1, 6 bases. Germline lookup yields CDR1 SGHVS and CDR2 FQNEAQ. The CDR3 runs 16 residues. Trimming took 1 base from V and 1 from J, leaving 11 bases between them. The CDR3 reads CASSLGLGGSNQPQHF. The CDR3 DNA sequence: TGTGCCAGCAGCTTAGGACTGGGGGGCAGCAATCAGCCCCAGCATTTT.

The gene calls are TRBV28 and TRBJ2-4; 8 bases align to TRBD2. The CDR3 extends over 15 amino acids. Germline V lookup: CDR1 MDHEN, CDR2 SYDVKM. The V gene end was trimmed by 6 bases and the J gene end by 7 bases; junction bases not matched to a gene: 11. CDR3 sequence (DNA): TGTGCCAGCAGGCCCGGGAGGGTCGGTCTCAACATTCAGTACTTC. Translated, it gives CASRPGRVGLNIQYF. Based on the CDR3 plus reference TRBV28 and TRBJ2-4, the full variable domain is DVKVTQSSRYLVKRTGEKVFLECVQDMDHENMFWYRQDPGLGLRLIYFSYDVKMKEKGDIPEGYSVSREKKERFSLILESASTNQTSMYLCASRPGRVGLNIQYFGAGTRLSVL.

About this clone: A read error is possible here, since a much larger clone lies one base away. At the DNA level, this CDR3 is encoded by other sequences in the same sample as well. The V call is TRBV30, the J call TRBJ1-1, with D perhaps TRBD1 (5 bases). Germline loops: CDR1 GTSNPN, CDR2 SVGIG (reference sequence). The CDR3 has 14 amino acids. The DNA of the CDR3 is TGTGCCTGGAGTGTGGGGCTGTTGAACACCGAAGCTTTCTTT. This encodes CAWSVGLLNTEAFF.

The chain joins TRBV7-6 to TRBJ2-1, with D perhaps matching TRBD2 (5 bases). This CDR3 is built from 13 residues. The V gene lost 0 bases and the J gene lost 10 bases, with 10 bases spanning the gap. Germline CDR1 and CDR2: SGHVS and FNYEAQ. The CDR3: CASSLASGKEQFF. The CDR3, as DNA: TGTGCCAGCAGCTTAGCCTCCGGGAAAGAGCAGTTCTTC. The variable domain in full, completed from reference TRBV7-6 and TRBJ2-1, reads GAGVSQSPRYKVTKRGQDVALRCDPISGHVSLYWYRQALGQGPEFLTYFNYEAQQDKSGLPNDRFSAERPEGSISTLTIQRTEQRDSAMYRCASSLASGKEQFFGPGTRLTVL.

For this clone: A much larger clone sits a single nucleotide away, making a read error possible. No conserved phenylalanine or tryptophan ends this CDR3, so it is likely a read error. This chain joins TRBV28 and TRBJ1-2; D is ambiguous. CDR1 MDHEN and CDR2 SYDVKM come from the germline V gene. V was pared by 2 bases and J by 1 base, with 8 bases between. This CDR3 has 14 amino acids. The CDR3 protein is CASSLSLLNYGYTL. The CDR3 region has the DNA TGTGCCAGCAGTTTAAGTCTCCTTAACTATGGCTACACCCTC.

The chain carries TRBV9 and TRBJ2-7; 8 bases line up with TRBD1. Trimming removed 7 bases from V and 6 bases from J; junction bases left unmatched: 6. The CDR3 has 12 amino acids. Per the germline V gene, CDR1 is SGDLS and CDR2 is YYNGEE. The CDR3 here is CASGTGVGEQYF. CDR3 DNA sequence: TGTGCCAGCGGGACAGGTGTAGGCGAGCAGTACTTC.

This CDR3 reads CASSPSGGSETQYF. CDR3 coding DNA: TGTGCCAGCTCACCTAGCGGGGGATCAGAGACCCAGTACTTC. V and J are TRBV18 and TRBJ2-5, with 9 bases that match TRBD2. The CDR3 spans 14 residues. CDR1 is KGHSH, CDR2 LQKENI, per germline. With 3 bases clipped from V and 4 bases from J, the junction kept 3 bases outside the gene matches. The full variable domain, in which reference TRBV18 and TRBJ2-5 provide the parts outside the CDR3, is NAGVMQNPRHLVRRRGQEARLRCSPMKGHSHVYWYRQLPEEGLKFMVYLQKENIIDESGMPKERFSAEFPKEGPSILRIQQVVRGDSAAYFCASSPSGGSETQYFGPGTRLLVL.

The rearrangement joins TRBV7-8 to TRBJ1-6; tentative D call: TRBD1 (6 bases). In germline, CDR1 is SGHVS, CDR2 FQNEAQ. Trimming removed 4 bases at V and 0 bases at J, with 16 bases between. This CDR3 has 18 amino acids. The CDR3 is CASSSRDIPSSYNSPLHF. In nucleotides, the CDR3 is TGTGCCAGCAGCTCAAGGGACATCCCGAGCTCCTATAATTCACCCCTCCACTTT.

The V call is TRBV6-6, the J call TRBJ2-7; D may be TRBD2 (6 bases). The CDR3 loop spans 13 amino acids. The germline gives CDR1 MNHNY, CDR2 SVGAGI (reference sequence). Trimming shortened V by 2 bases and J by 3 bases, and 8 bases separated the two germline ends. CDR3 sequence (DNA): TGTGCCAGCAGTTACAAGGGAGGCTACGAGCAGTACTTC. Protein product: CASSYKGGYEQYF.

With regard to this clone: In the same sample, other DNA sequences code for this CDR3. The rearrangement uses TRBV9 and TRBJ1-6; 8 nucleotides line up with TRBD1. In germline, CDR1 is SGDLS, CDR2 YYNGEE. The CDR3 length is 14 residues. After removal of 0 bases from V and 7 bases from J, the junction contained 0 bases not matched to a gene. CDR3 region: CASSVGTGNSPLHF. The CDR3 region has the DNA TGTGCCAGCAGCGTAGGGACAGGGAATTCACCCCTCCACTTT.